This is a list of T cell receptor beta chains from one sample in a study of shared clonotypes between healthy human individuals. Repertoires were generated with immunoSEQ multiplex PCR, while TCRdb's copy carries only in-frame clones and drops some. The table lists about 2,100,000 clones, about 93% of them singletons. The sequencing input was naive CD8+ T cells from PBMCs. All receptors come from a man in his late teens or twenties in good health. Some clones in this sample may be carry-over from other donors' samples. CDR3s leave out the opening cysteine and the closing phenylalanine or tryptophan. Each record gives: J gene, V gene, CDR3 protein.

TRBJ2-3 TRBV9 ASSTSYRTGSSDTQY
TRBJ2-1 TRBV2 ASMERQPSGSPNEQF
TRBJ1-1 TRBV19 ASSITEILNTEAF
TRBJ2-1 TRBV27 ASSLRASSYNEQF
TRBJ1-5 TRBV27 ASSPLRDPNQPQH
TRBJ1-2 TRBV11-2 ASSLAGGGNYGYT
TRBJ2-7 TRBV6-5 ASSYGPSYEQY
TRBJ1-1 TRBV5-3 ARSLVGGKQIPMNTEAF
TRBJ2-1 TRBV6-5 ASRNDRGSYNEQF
TRBJ2-2 TRBV7-9 ASSIPAGGIPNTGELF
TRBJ2-7 TRBV27 ASSGGQVAYEQY
TRBJ1-1 TRBV7-9 ASSPEAAF
TRBJ2-7 TRBV6-5 ASSRTAVKEQY
TRBJ1-1 TRBV19 ASSIVTGGLRAEAF
TRBJ2-1 TRBV2 ASLTSPYNEQF
TRBJ2-1 TRBV5-6 ASSLEFGQNYNEQF
TRBJ1-1 TRBV7-2 ASSAESAVNTEAF
TRBJ2-1 TRBV9 ASSVGNRREGLDEQF
TRBJ1-1 TRBV28 ATRVGQVGTEAF
TRBJ2-1 TRBV5-1 ASSPPHVGSLFVNEQF
TRBJ2-7 TRBV28 ASSLYRDSYEQY
TRBJ1-1 TRBV18 ASSPPSQFEAF
TRBJ1-1 TRBV19 ASRAQGTVGTEAF
TRBJ2-7 TRBV27 ASGSGTEY
TRBJ2-1 TRBV19 ASSGLATTPGHNEQF
TRBJ2-7 TRBV27 ASSLQGGSYEQY
TRBJ2-2 TRBV5-1 ASSLVVVGQDSYANTGELF
TRBJ2-7 TRBV27 ASSFGGSGYNEQY
TRBJ1-2 TRBV7-8 ASSLVGSTGYGYT